One sample yielded the 26 T cell receptor beta chains listed below, sequenced in a study of blood T cell repertoires in COVID-19. Profiled with immunoSEQ multiplex PCR; TCRdb holds only in-frame clones, not every one. Counted here are 75,000 to 100,000 clones, 70% to 80% occurring once; the ten biggest clones make up approximately 25%. The specimen was peripheral blood. The receptors here all came from a man aged 70 or older with acute or convalescent COVID-19.

The chain recombines TRBV9 with TRBJ1-2; TRBD1 might be the D (5 bases). V lost 4 bases to trimming and J lost 5 bases, with 18 bases between them. This CDR3 has 15 residues. CDR1 SGDLS and CDR2 YYNGEE come from the germline V gene. This chain's CDR3 is CASSPTIQDGYGYTF. The CDR3 DNA is TGTGCCAGCAGCCCTACTATACAGGACGGGTATGGCTACACCTTC.

The V gene is TRBV19, the J gene TRBJ1-3, with a weak D call TRBD1 (6 bases). The CDR3 has 15 amino acids. Germline lookup yields CDR1 LNHDA and CDR2 SQIVND (reference sequence). V gave up 5 bases and J gave up 2 bases, with 13 bases separating them. CDR3 loop: CASSRQAPPGNTIYF. The DNA for the CDR3 is TGTGCCAGTAGTCGACAGGCGCCTCCTGGAAACACCATATATTTT.

This clone was observed once. This chain links TRBV24-1 with TRBJ2-3, with TRBD1 matching over 9 bases. The germline CDR1 and CDR2 sequences are KGHDR and SFDVKD. CDR3 length equals 20 residues. V shed 0 bases, J shed 3 bases, and the junction held 15 bases outside the gene matches. The CDR3, as DNA: TGTGCCACCAGTGATTTGCGGCGCAAACAGGGGGCAGTGGGGACAGATACGCAGTATTTT. It translates to CATSDLRRKQGAVGTDTQYF.

The rearrangement links TRBV27 to TRBJ2-1; possible D gene TRBD2, 6 bases. V was cut by 5 bases and J by 1 base, with 9 bases left in between. The V gene's germline CDR1 is MNHEY and CDR2 SMNVEV (reference sequence). CDR3 length: 14 residues. The CDR3 loop reads CASSAGFSYNEQFF. Written as DNA, the CDR3 is TGTGCCAGCAGTGCGGGATTTTCCTACAATGAGCAGTTCTTC.

The chain is built from TRBV28 and TRBJ1-2; 7 nucleotides match TRBD1. The germline gives CDR1 MDHEN, CDR2 SYDVKM. The CDR3 sequence is 13 residues long. Unmatched junction bases numbered 3, after V lost 5 bases and J lost 3 bases. The CDR3 reads CASSKGGHYGYTF. The DNA of the CDR3 is TGTGCCAGCAGTAAAGGGGGCCACTATGGCTACACCTTC.

This clone has only a few counts. The rearrangement joins TRBV19 to TRBJ1-5, with TRBD1 matching over 8 bases. The CDR3 contains 20 residues. Germline values: CDR1 LNHDA, CDR2 SQIVND (reference sequence). V lost 1 base to trimming and J lost 6 bases; unmatched junction nucleotides: 20. Written as DNA, the CDR3 is TGTGCCAGTAGTATAGGAGATGGGCAGGGGGCGGCATGGAGGGCTCAGCCCCAGCATTTT. This encodes CASSIGDGQGAAWRAQPQHF.

A remark on this clone: This same CDR3 is encoded by further DNA sequences in the sample. The chain couples TRBV9 to TRBJ2-1, with D hard to call. Germline values: CDR1 SGDLS, CDR2 YYNGEE. The length of the CDR3 is 13 residues. Trimming pared 0 bases from V and 6 bases from J, leaving 7 bases between. CDR3 sequence: CASSVATGNEQFF. The CDR3 bases are TGTGCCAGCAGCGTAGCTACGGGCAATGAGCAGTTCTTC.

The J gene is TRBJ2-3, the V gene TRBV6-5, with TRBD2 as a possible D gene (6 bases). Deletions cut 8 bases from V and 2 bases from J, with 11 bases between. The CDR3 length is 13 residues. The germline gives CDR1 MNHEY, CDR2 SVGAGI. CDR3 in DNA: TGTGCCAGCGGAGGGTCTGCCACAGATACGCAGTATTTT. It yields the protein CASGGSATDTQYF.

The chain recombines TRBV10-3 with TRBJ2-1, with 8 bases that match TRBD2. Germline CDR1 ENHRY, CDR2 SYGVKD. The J segment lost 0 bases and the V segment lost 8 bases, leaving 0 bases of the junction unmatched. CDR3 size: 13 residues. CDR3 in DNA: TGTGCCATCGGGACTAGCTCCTACAATGAGCAGTTCTTC. As protein: CAIGTSSYNEQFF.

The chain recombines TRBV6-5 with TRBJ2-7; no reliable D call. V shed 10 bases and J shed 4 bases, with 23 bases lying between them. The CDR3 runs to 15 residues. The germline V gene encodes CDR1 MNHEY and CDR2 SVGAGI. CDR3 protein: CATYFPVKYRYEQYF. DNA of the CDR3: TGTGCCACCTACTTCCCGGTAAAGTATCGGTACGAGCAGTACTTC.

The chain is built from TRBV28 and TRBJ2-1, with TRBD2 identical over 14 bases. The CDR3 contains 15 residues. Germline V gene data show CDR1 as MDHEN and CDR2 as SYDVKM. V lost 3 bases, J lost 9 bases, and 4 bases stayed unmatched. The chain's CDR3 is CASSFGLAGGGEQFF. The CDR3 DNA reads as TGTGCCAGCAGTTTCGGACTAGCGGGAGGTGGTGAGCAGTTCTTC. Looking up the rest from reference TRBV28 and TRBJ2-1 gives the full variable domain: DVKVTQSSRYLVKRTGEKVFLECVQDMDHENMFWYRQDPGLGLRLIYFSYDVKMKEKGDIPEGYSVSREKKERFSLILESASTNQTSMYLCASSFGLAGGGEQFFGPGTRLTVL.

This sequence joins TRBV10-1 and TRBJ2-3; 14 bases map to TRBD2. Germline CDR1 is WNHNN and CDR2 is SYGVQD (reference sequence). The CDR3 contains 15 residues. V was clipped by 6 bases and J by 2 bases; unmatched bases: 1. CDR3 bases: TGCGCCAGCAGGGGACTAGCGGGAGACACAGATACGCAGTATTTT. This codes for CASRGLAGDTDTQYF.

The chain uses TRBV6-5 and TRBJ1-1; no clear D gene. The CDR3 extends over 14 amino acids. The germline V gene has CDR1 MNHEY and CDR2 SVGAGI. Trimming took 5 bases from V and 5 from J, leaving 15 bases between them. The CDR3: CASSPQRDWTEAFF. CDR3 DNA sequence: TGTGCCAGCAGTCCCCAACGGGATTGGACTGAAGCTTTCTTT.

V and J are TRBV28 and TRBJ2-7, with 12 bases identical to TRBD1. CDR3 length equals 15 residues. From germline, CDR1 is MDHEN and CDR2 SYDVKM. V gave up 6 bases and J gave up 6 bases; unmatched junction bases: 9. CDR3 sequence (DNA): TGTGCCAGCAGCTCGGTCGGGACAGGGGGCTTCGAGCAGTACTTC. Its translation is CASSSVGTGGFEQYF.

V gene TRBV18 combines with J gene TRBJ2-7, with 10 bases that match TRBD1. Losses at the gene ends were 6 bases for V and 2 bases for J; bases not matched to a gene: 4. The germline V gene has CDR1 KGHSH and CDR2 LQKENI. The CDR3 runs 14 residues. The CDR3, as DNA: TGTGCCAGCTCGGGGACAGGGGTTGCCTACGAGCAGTACTTC. Amino acids: CASSGTGVAYEQYF.

This rearrangement joins TRBV3-1 (or the pseudogene TRBV3-2) to TRBJ1-2, with D possibly being TRBD1 (5 bases). The V end lost 4 bases, the J end lost 1 base, and 13 bases lay between the germline ends. Germline loops: CDR1 LGHDT, CDR2 YNNKEL (reference sequence). This CDR3 spans 15 amino acids. The CDR3 region has the DNA TGTGCCAGCAGCCCGGGGGTTCTGGGTAACTATGGCTACACCTTC. Protein sequence: CASSPGVLGNYGYTF.

The gene calls are TRBV6-4 and TRBJ1-6; 7 bases match TRBD1. Germline assignment: CDR1 MRHNA and CDR2 SNTAGT. Trimming cost V 6 bases and J 6 bases; bases outside gene matches: 5. The CDR3 contains 14 residues. CDR3 sequence (DNA): TGTGCCAGCAGCCCGGGACAGATTAATTCACCCCTCCACTTT. This gives the protein CASSPGQINSPLHF.

V usage is TRBV5-1 and J usage is TRBJ1-2; 7 positions agree with TRBD1. V lost 2 bases, J lost 6 bases, and 7 bases stayed unmatched. The CDR3 totals 14 residues. The germline CDR1 and CDR2 sequences are SGHRS and YFSETQ. CDR3 in amino acids: CASSFHRGQDGYTF. The CDR3 DNA is TGCGCCAGCAGCTTCCACAGGGGCCAGGATGGCTACACCTTC. The full variable domain, completed using reference TRBV5-1 and TRBJ1-2, is KAGVTQTPRYLIKTRGQQVTLSCSPISGHRSVSWYQQTPGQGLQFLFEYFSETQRNKGNFPGRFSGRQFSNSRSEMNVSTLELGDSALYLCASSFHRGQDGYTFGSGTRLTVV.

V usage is TRBV7-2 and J usage is TRBJ2-6; D ambiguous. V gave up 5 bases and J gave up 0 bases, with 8 bases separating them. CDR3 length: 15 residues. CDR1 and CDR2 (germline): SGHTA, FQGNSA. CDR3 region: CASSTRFSGANVLTF. Here the CDR3 DNA reads TGTGCCAGCAGCACCCGGTTCTCTGGGGCCAACGTCCTGACTTTC.

The chain employs TRBV27 and TRBJ2-7; 9 bases map to TRBD2. The germline V gene encodes CDR1 MNHEY and CDR2 SMNVEV (reference sequence). This CDR3 region has 16 residues. After removal of 4 bases from V and 1 base from J, the junction contained 8 bases not matched to a gene. The CDR3 protein is CASSYTGTSRSYEQYF. CDR3 DNA: TGTGCCAGCAGTTATACCGGGACTAGCCGTTCCTACGAGCAGTACTTC.

The genes are TRBV9 and TRBJ2-3; tentative D call: TRBD1 (6 bases). CDR1 and CDR2 from the germline V gene are SGDLS and YYNGEE. There are 16 residues in the CDR3. V was shortened by 0 bases and J by 11 bases, with 22 bases between the two germline ends. The CDR3 reads CASSVEGQGKVLGQYF. CDR3 in DNA: TGTGCCAGCAGCGTAGAGGGCCAGGGGAAGGTTTTAGGGCAGTATTTT. Full variable domain (outside the CDR3, taken from reference TRBV9 and TRBJ2-3): DSGVTQTPKHLITATGQRVTLRCSPRSGDLSVYWYQQSLDQGLQFLIQYYNGEERAKGNILERFSAQQFPDLHSELNLSSLELGDSALYFCASSVEGQGKVLGQYFGPGTRLTVL.

The V and J genes are TRBV18 and TRBJ2-6; D gene uncertain. The CDR3 runs 14 residues. V dropped 2 bases and J dropped 4 bases, with 6 bases sitting between them. CDR1 and CDR2 (germline): KGHSH, LQKENI. CDR3 nucleotides: TGTGCCAGCTCACCAGCGTCCGGGGCCAACGTCCTGACTTTC. This gives the protein CASSPASGANVLTF.

The chain recombines TRBV11-3 with TRBJ2-7, with D unclear. The CDR3 has 14 residues. V dropped 1 base and J dropped 7 bases, with 14 bases sitting between them. From germline, CDR1 is SGHNT and CDR2 YENEEA. The chain's CDR3 is CASSLGAMVGEQYF. The CDR3 DNA reads TGTGCCAGCAGCTTAGGGGCCATGGTTGGGGAGCAGTACTTC.

The gene calls are TRBV5-1 and TRBJ1-1, with TRBD1 identical over 11 bases. Germline lookup yields CDR1 SGHRS and CDR2 YFSETQ. V lost 3 bases and J lost 3; bases outside the gene matches: 4. The CDR3 spans 15 residues. CDR3 sequence (DNA): TGCGCCAGCAGCTCGTCGGACAGGGGGCACACTGAAGCTTTCTTT. Encoded protein: CASSSSDRGHTEAFF. Together with reference TRBV5-1 and TRBJ1-1, the CDR3 gives the full variable domain: KAGVTQTPRYLIKTRGQQVTLSCSPISGHRSVSWYQQTPGQGLQFLFEYFSETQRNKGNFPGRFSGRQFSNSRSEMNVSTLELGDSALYLCASSSSDRGHTEAFFGQGTRLTVV.

The V call is TRBV15, the J call TRBJ2-2; D might be TRBD1 (6 bases). The CDR3 contains 13 residues. Trimming pared 10 bases from V and 4 bases from J, leaving 13 bases between. CDR1 and CDR2 from the germline V gene are LNHNV and YYDKDF (reference sequence). CDR3 nucleotide sequence: TGTGCCATCGGAAGCAGGGGCACCGGGGAGCTGTTTTTT. Its protein is CAIGSRGTGELFF.

The chain recombines TRBV5-5 with TRBJ1-1; D is possibly TRBD1 (6 bases). The CDR3 consists of 14 residues. Germline CDR1 and CDR2: SGHKS and YYEKEE (reference sequence). Trimming cost V 3 bases and J 1 base, with 10 bases left between them. The CDR3 region has the DNA TGTGCCAGCAGCTCCCAGACAGGGAACACTGAAGCTTTCTTT. Its protein is CASSSQTGNTEAFF.